These T cell receptor beta chains were read from a single sample in a study of CD8+CD57+ T cells in acquired aplastic anemia. MiXCR, run by TCRdb on the reads, gives a single entry per CDR3 protein. The sample holds 150,000 to 200,000 distinct CDR3 sequences, 40% to 50% seen once. The sequenced material came from sorted CD4+, CD8+, or CD8+CD57+ T cells (not recorded which) from PBMCs. Receptors originate from a human donor with aplastic anemia. CDR3s include the opening cysteine and the closing phenylalanine or tryptophan. A D gene is named only where the DNA matches it firmly. Not all rows give a size; the values are once, few, many and, for expanded clones, a class.

clone size: few; D gene: -; J gene: TRBJ1-1; V gene: TRBV20-1; CDR3 protein: CSAKQSDTEAFF; CDR3 DNA: TGCAGTGCTAAACAGTCGGACACTGAAGCTTTCTTT
clone size: many; D gene: -; J gene: TRBJ1-1; V gene: TRBV25-1; CDR3 protein: CASSDGIFANTEAFF; CDR3 DNA: TGTGCCAGCAGTGATGGTATTTTCGCGAACACTGAAGCTTTCTTT
clone size: -; D gene: -; J gene: TRBJ2-1; V gene: TRBV2; CDR3 protein: CASTEGRNEQFF; CDR3 DNA: TGTGCCAGCACCGAGGGTAGGAATGAGCAGTTCTTC
clone size: -; D gene: -; J gene: TRBJ1-5; V gene: TRBV6-2/TRBV6-3; CDR3 protein: CARARTSQPQHF; CDR3 DNA: TGTGCCAGGGCCAGGACGAGTCAGCCCCAGCATTTT
clone size: many; D gene: -; J gene: TRBJ2-7; V gene: TRBV6-1; CDR3 protein: CASSERPGGPAYEQYF; CDR3 DNA: TGTGCCAGCAGTGAAAGACCCGGAGGACCTGCCTACGAGCAGTACTTC
clone size: -; D gene: TRBD1; J gene: TRBJ1-1; V gene: TRBV24-1; CDR3 protein: CATSDVDRQGINTEAFF; CDR3 DNA: TGTGCCACCAGTGACGTTGACCGACAGGGAATCAACACTGAAGCTTTCTTT
clone size: -; D gene: -; J gene: TRBJ1-3; V gene: TRBV19; CDR3 protein: CASRSTTGNTIYF; CDR3 DNA: TGTGCCAGTAGGTCTACGACTGGAAACACCATATATTTT
clone size: -; D gene: TRBD1; J gene: TRBJ1-1; V gene: TRBV10-3; CDR3 protein: CAISEDQGVGTEAFF; CDR3 DNA: TGTGCCATCAGTGAGGATCAGGGGGTGGGGACTGAAGCTTTCTTT
clone size: many; D gene: TRBD2; J gene: TRBJ2-3; V gene: TRBV7-6; CDR3 protein: CASSLMGLAETDTQYF; CDR3 DNA: TGTGCCAGCAGCCTAATGGGACTAGCGGAAACAGATACGCAGTATTTT
clone size: many; D gene: -; J gene: TRBJ2-1; V gene: TRBV24-1; CDR3 protein: CATSEGDEQFF; CDR3 DNA: TGTGCCACCAGTGAGGGGGATGAGCAGTTCTTC
clone size: -; D gene: -; J gene: TRBJ2-2; V gene: TRBV7-3; CDR3 protein: CASSSPGELFF; CDR3 DNA: TGTGCCAGCAGTTCCCCGGGGGAGCTGTTTTTT
clone size: many; D gene: -; J gene: TRBJ2-3; V gene: TRBV7-9; CDR3 protein: CASSPNLAPDTQYF; CDR3 DNA: TGTGCCAGCAGCCCAAACCTGGCCCCAGATACGCAGTATTTT
clone size: -; D gene: -; J gene: TRBJ1-1; V gene: TRBV5-8; CDR3 protein: CASSLAKGTEAFF; CDR3 DNA: TGTGCCAGCAGCTTGGCCAAGGGCACTGAAGCTTTCTTT
clone size: many; D gene: -; J gene: TRBJ2-1; V gene: TRBV7-3; CDR3 protein: CASSSTQNNEQFF; CDR3 DNA: TGTGCCAGCAGCTCCACCCAGAACAATGAGCAGTTCTTC
clone size: -; D gene: TRBD1; J gene: TRBJ2-3; V gene: TRBV24-1; CDR3 protein: CATSNPGGTDTQYF; CDR3 DNA: TGTGCCACCAGTAATCCAGGGGGTACAGATACGCAGTATTTT
clone size: few; D gene: TRBD1; J gene: TRBJ1-6; V gene: TRBV19; CDR3 protein: CASTTGTDNSPLHF; CDR3 DNA: TGTGCCAGTACCACCGGGACAGACAATTCACCCCTCCACTTT
clone size: many; D gene: TRBD2; J gene: TRBJ2-7; V gene: TRBV3-1; CDR3 protein: CASSPQASGHEQYF; CDR3 DNA: TGTGCCAGCAGCCCCCAGGCTAGCGGCCACGAGCAGTACTTC
clone size: once; D gene: -; J gene: TRBJ2-3; V gene: TRBV20-1; CDR3 protein: CSARGGKGLGRPTDTQYF; CDR3 DNA: TGCAGTGCTAGAGGAGGGAAGGGACTGGGTCGCCCCACAGATACGCAGTATTTT
clone size: many; D gene: -; J gene: TRBJ2-2; V gene: TRBV7-8; CDR3 protein: CASSLYRVTGELFF; CDR3 DNA: TGTGCCAGCAGCCTGTACAGGGTCACCGGGGAGCTGTTTTTT
clone size: -; D gene: -; J gene: TRBJ2-5; V gene: TRBV7-8; CDR3 protein: CASSSAPFETQYF; CDR3 DNA: TGTGCCAGCAGCTCCGCCCCGTTCGAGACCCAGTACTTC
clone size: once; D gene: TRBD1; J gene: TRBJ1-2; V gene: TRBV25-1; CDR3 protein: CASRSGQGLYGYTF; CDR3 DNA: TGTGCCAGCAGGTCGGGACAGGGGCTCTATGGCTACACCTTC
clone size: -; D gene: -; J gene: TRBJ2-3; V gene: TRBV19; CDR3 protein: CASSISDRWADTQYF; CDR3 DNA: TGTGCCAGTAGTATTTCTGACAGGTGGGCAGATACGCAGTATTTT
clone size: -; D gene: TRBD2; J gene: TRBJ2-1; V gene: TRBV24-1; CDR3 protein: CATSDWGLAGAPNEQFF; CDR3 DNA: TGTGCCACCAGTGATTGGGGACTAGCGGGGGCCCCAAATGAGCAGTTCTTC
clone size: few; D gene: -; J gene: TRBJ2-5; V gene: TRBV2; CDR3 protein: CASSEARLIQETQYF; CDR3 DNA: TGTGCCAGCAGTGAGGCGCGGTTGATACAAGAGACCCAGTACTTC
clone size: many; D gene: TRBD1; J gene: TRBJ2-5; V gene: TRBV3-1; CDR3 protein: CASSPLRGRSSF; CDR3 DNA: TGTGCCAGCAGCCCCCTCAGGGGGCGATCCTCTTTC
clone size: few; D gene: TRBD1; J gene: TRBJ2-7; V gene: TRBV7-8; CDR3 protein: CASSEGQSYEQYF; CDR3 DNA: TGTGCCAGCAGCGAGGGACAGTCCTACGAGCAGTACTTC
clone size: -; D gene: TRBD2; J gene: TRBJ2-3; V gene: TRBV20-1; CDR3 protein: CSARDPFSLAGGGNTQYF; CDR3 DNA: TGCAGTGCTAGAGATCCCTTTTCACTAGCGGGAGGGGGTAATACGCAGTATTTT
clone size: -; D gene: -; J gene: TRBJ2-3; V gene: TRBV24-1; CDR3 protein: CATSDLTHLSGAQWHDTQYF; CDR3 DNA: TGTGCCACCAGTGATTTGACTCATTTATCAGGGGCACAATGGCACGATACGCAGTATTTT
clone size: -; D gene: TRBD1; J gene: TRBJ1-5; V gene: TRBV9; CDR3 protein: CASSVYPDRDNQPQHF; CDR3 DNA: TGTGCCAGCAGCGTCTATCCGGACAGGGACAATCAGCCCCAGCATTTT